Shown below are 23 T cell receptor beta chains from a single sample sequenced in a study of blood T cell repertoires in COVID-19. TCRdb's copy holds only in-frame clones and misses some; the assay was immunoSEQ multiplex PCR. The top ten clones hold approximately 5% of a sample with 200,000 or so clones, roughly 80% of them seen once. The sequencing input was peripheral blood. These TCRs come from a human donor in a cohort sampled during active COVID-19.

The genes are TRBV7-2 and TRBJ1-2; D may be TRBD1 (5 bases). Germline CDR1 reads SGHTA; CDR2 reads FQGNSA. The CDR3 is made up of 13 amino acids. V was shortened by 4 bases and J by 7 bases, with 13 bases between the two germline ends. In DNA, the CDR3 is TGTGCCAGCAGCTCTCCGGGACTTGCTGGCTACACCTTC. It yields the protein CASSSPGLAGYTF.

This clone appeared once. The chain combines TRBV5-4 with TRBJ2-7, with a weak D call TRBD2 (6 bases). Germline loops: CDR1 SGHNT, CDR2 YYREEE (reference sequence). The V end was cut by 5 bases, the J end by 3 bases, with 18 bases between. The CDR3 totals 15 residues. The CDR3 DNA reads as TGTGCCAGCAGTCAGGGACCTGGGGGGATCTACGAGCAGTACTTC. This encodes CASSQGPGGIYEQYF.

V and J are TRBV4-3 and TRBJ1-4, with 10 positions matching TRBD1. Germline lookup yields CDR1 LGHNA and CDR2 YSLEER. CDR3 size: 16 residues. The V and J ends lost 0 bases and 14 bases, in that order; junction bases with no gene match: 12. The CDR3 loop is CASSQDERDRGAGLFF. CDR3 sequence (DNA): TGCGCCAGCAGCCAAGATGAGAGGGACAGGGGCGCGGGGCTGTTTTTT.

CDR3 nucleotides: TGCGCCAGTCGGGACTTACTGGGTTCACCCCTCCACTTT. Its translation is CASRDLLGSPLHF. The V gene is TRBV5-1, the J gene TRBJ1-6, with D possibly matching TRBD1 (5 bases). CDR1 is SGHRS, CDR2 YFSETQ, per germline. V lost 8 bases to trimming and J lost 9 bases, with 15 bases between them. CDR3 length: 13 amino acids.

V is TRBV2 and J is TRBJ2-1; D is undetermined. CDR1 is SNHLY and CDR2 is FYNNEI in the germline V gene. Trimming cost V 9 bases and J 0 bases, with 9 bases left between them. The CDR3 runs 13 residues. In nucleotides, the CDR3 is TGTGCCAGTTTCCTTAGCTCCTACAATGAGCAGTTCTTC. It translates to CASFLSSYNEQFF.

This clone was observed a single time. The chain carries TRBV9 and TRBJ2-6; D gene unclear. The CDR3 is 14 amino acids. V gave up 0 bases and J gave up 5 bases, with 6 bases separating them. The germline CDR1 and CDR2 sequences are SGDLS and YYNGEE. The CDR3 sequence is CASSVDSRANVLTF. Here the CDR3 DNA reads TGTGCCAGCAGCGTAGATAGCAGGGCCAACGTCCTGACTTTC.

CDR3 region: CASSHGGIAEAFF. In nucleotides, the CDR3 is TGTGCCAGCAGCCACGGGGGTATCGCTGAAGCTTTCTTT. The V call is TRBV6-2 or TRBV6-3, the J call TRBJ1-1; D might be TRBD1 (5 bases). The length of the CDR3 is 13 residues. V was pared by 6 bases and J by 6 bases, with 14 bases between. The V gene's germline CDR1 is MNHEY and CDR2 SVGEGT.

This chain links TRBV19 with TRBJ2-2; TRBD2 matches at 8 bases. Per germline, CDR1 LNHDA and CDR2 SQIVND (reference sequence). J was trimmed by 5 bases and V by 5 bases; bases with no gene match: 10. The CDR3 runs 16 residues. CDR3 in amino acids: CASSPRTSYQTGELFF. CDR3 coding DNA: TGTGCCAGTAGTCCGCGGACTAGCTATCAGACCGGGGAGCTGTTTTTT.

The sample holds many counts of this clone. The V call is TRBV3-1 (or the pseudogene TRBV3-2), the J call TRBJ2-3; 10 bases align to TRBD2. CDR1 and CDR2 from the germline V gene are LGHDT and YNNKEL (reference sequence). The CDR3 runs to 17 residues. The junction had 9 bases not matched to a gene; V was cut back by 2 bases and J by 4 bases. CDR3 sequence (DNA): TGTGCCAGCAGCCAATATCTCAGCGGGAGGGAGTCAGATACGCAGTATTTT. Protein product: CASSQYLSGRESDTQYF.

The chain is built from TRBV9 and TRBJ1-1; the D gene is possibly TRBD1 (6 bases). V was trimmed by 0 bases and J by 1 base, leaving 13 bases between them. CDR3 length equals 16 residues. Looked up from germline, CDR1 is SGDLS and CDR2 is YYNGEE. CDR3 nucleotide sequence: TGTGCCAGCAGCGTAGCAAGGGGAGGGGGGAACACTGAAGCTTTCTTT. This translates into CASSVARGGGNTEAFF.

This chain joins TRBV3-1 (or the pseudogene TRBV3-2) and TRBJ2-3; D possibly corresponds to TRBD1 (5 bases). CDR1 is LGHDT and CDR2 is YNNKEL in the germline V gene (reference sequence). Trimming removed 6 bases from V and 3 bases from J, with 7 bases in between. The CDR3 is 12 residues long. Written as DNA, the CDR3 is TGTGCCAGCAGGTCAGGGACAGATACGCAGTATTTT. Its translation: CASRSGTDTQYF.

CDR3 in amino acids: CASRTGVRSGNTIYF. DNA for the CDR3: TGTGCCAGTAGGACGGGTGTTCGCTCTGGAAACACCATATATTTT. The chain couples TRBV19 to TRBJ1-3; D is uncertain. Trimming cost V 6 bases and J 0 bases, with 12 bases left between them. CDR3 size: 15 residues. Germline loops: CDR1 LNHDA, CDR2 SQIVND (reference sequence).

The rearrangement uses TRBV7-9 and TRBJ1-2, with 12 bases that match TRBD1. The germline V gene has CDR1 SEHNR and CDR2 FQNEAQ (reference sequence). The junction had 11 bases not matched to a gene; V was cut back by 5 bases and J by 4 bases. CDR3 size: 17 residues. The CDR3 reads CASSVTGTGGLRYGYTF. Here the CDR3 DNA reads TGTGCCAGCAGCGTCACCGGGACAGGGGGCTTGCGCTATGGCTACACCTTC.

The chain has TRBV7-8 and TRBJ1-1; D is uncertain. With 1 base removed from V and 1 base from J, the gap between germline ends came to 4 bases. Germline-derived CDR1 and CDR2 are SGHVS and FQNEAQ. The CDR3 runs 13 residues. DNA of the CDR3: TGTGCCAGCAGCTTAGGTAGGAACACTGAAGCTTTCTTT. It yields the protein CASSLGRNTEAFF.

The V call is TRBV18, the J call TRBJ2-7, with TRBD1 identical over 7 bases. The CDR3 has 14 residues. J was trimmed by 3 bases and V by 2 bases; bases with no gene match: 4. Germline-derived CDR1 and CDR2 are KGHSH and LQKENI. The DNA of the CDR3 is TGTGCCAGCTCACCAGTGGGACAGCTCTACGAGCAGTACTTC. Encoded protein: CASSPVGQLYEQYF.

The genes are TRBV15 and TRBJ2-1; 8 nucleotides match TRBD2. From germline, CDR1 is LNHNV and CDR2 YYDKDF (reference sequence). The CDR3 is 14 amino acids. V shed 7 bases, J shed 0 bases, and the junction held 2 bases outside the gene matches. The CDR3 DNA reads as TGTGCCACCACGGCGGGGGGCTCCTACAATGAGCAGTTCTTC. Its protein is CATTAGGSYNEQFF.

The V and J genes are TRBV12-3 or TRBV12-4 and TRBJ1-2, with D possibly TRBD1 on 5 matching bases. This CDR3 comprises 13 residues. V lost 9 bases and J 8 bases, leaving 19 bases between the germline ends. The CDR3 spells CASTLSRVRGYTF. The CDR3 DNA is TGTGCCAGTACCCTCAGCAGGGTGAGGGGCTACACCTTC.

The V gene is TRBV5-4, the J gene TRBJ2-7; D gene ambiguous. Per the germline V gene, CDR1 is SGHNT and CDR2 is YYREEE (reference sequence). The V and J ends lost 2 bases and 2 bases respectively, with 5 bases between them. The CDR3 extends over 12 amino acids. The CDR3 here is CASSLEAYEQYF. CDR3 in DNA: TGTGCCAGCAGCTTAGAGGCCTACGAGCAGTACTTC.

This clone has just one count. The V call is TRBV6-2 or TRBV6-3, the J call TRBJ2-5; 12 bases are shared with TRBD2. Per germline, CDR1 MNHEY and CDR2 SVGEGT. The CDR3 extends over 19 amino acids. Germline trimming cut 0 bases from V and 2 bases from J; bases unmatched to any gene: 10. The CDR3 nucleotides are TGTGCCAGCAGTTACTCCGCTAGCGGGAGGGCCCTCTCGCAAGAGACCCAGTACTTC. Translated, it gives CASSYSASGRALSQETQYF.

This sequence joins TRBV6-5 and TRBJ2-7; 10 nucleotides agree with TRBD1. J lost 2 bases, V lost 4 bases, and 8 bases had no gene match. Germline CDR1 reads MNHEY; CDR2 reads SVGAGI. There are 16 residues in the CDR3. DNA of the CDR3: TGTGCCAGCAGTTTCACCTCCGGGACAGGGGCCTACGAGCAGTACTTC. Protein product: CASSFTSGTGAYEQYF.

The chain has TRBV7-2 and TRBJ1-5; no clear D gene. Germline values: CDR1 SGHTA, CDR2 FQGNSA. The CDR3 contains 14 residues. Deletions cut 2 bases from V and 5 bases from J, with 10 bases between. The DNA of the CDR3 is TGTGCCAGCAGCTTAATGGCAGGTCATCAGCCCCAGCATTTT. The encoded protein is CASSLMAGHQPQHF.

Written as DNA, the CDR3 is TGTGCCAGCAGTTTATTTCTAGCGGGAAGCTCCTACGAGCAGTACTTC. This gives the protein CASSLFLAGSSYEQYF. This chain connects TRBV27 to TRBJ2-7; TRBD2 agrees at 9 bases. V dropped 1 base and J dropped 0; count of bases not matched to a gene: 4. This CDR3 region has 16 residues. The germline V gene has CDR1 MNHEY and CDR2 SMNVEV (reference sequence).

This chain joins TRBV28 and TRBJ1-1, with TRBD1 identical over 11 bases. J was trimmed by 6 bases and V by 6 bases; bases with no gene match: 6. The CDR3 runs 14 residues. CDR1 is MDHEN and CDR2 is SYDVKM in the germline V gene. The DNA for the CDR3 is TGTGCCAGCAGACCTGGACAGGGGGCCGCTGAAGCTTTCTTT. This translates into CASRPGQGAAEAFF.